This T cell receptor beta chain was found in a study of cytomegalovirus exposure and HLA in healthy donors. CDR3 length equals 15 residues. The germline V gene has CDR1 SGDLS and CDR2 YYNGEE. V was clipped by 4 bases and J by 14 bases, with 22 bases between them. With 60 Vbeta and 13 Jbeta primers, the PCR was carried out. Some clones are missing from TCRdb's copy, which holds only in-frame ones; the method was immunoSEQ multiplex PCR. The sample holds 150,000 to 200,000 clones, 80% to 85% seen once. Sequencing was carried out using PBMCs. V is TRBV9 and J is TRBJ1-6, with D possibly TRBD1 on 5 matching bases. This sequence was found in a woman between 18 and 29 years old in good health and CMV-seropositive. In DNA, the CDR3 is TGTGCCAGCAGCCCTGGGGGACTATTCACTGGGGCCCTCCACTTT. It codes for CASSPGGLFTGALHF.